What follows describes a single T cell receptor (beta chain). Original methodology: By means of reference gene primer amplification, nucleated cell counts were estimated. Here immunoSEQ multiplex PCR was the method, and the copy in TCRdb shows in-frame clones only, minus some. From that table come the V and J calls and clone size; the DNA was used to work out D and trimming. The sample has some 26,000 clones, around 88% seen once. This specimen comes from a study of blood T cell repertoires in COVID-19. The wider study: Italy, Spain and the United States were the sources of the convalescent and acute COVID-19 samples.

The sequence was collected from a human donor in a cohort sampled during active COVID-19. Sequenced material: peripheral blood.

The CDR3 bases are TGTGCCAGCAGCTTAGACCGACAGGGGGCCCATGAGCAGTTCTTC. It is translated as CASSLDRQGAHEQFF. This sequence joins TRBV11-2 and TRBJ2-1; 10 bases align to TRBD1. The germline V gene encodes CDR1 SGHAT and CDR2 FQNNGV. After removal of 0 bases from V and 8 bases from J, the junction contained 4 bases not matched to a gene. The CDR3 runs 15 residues.